A single sample is the source of the 18 T cell receptor beta chains below, sequenced in a study of OX40 agonist ivuxolimab in advanced cancers. The table came from immunoSEQ multiplex PCR; TCRdb's copy has only in-frame clones and leaves some out. The data show approximately 74,000 clones, about nine tenths seen once. The sequenced sample was CD4+ or CD8+ T cells sorted from blood, obtained in a trial of the OX40 agonist ivuxolimab. These receptors all stem from an adult with an advanced solid tumor such as melanoma, head and neck, liver or kidney cancer.

CDR3 protein: CASSPTSGRAGTGELFF. For the CDR3, the DNA is TGTGCCAGCAGCCCGACTAGCGGGAGGGCCGGCACCGGGGAGCTGTTTTTT. This chain connects TRBV7-9 to TRBJ2-2; 14 nucleotides match TRBD2. Unmatched junction bases numbered 6, after V lost 5 bases and J lost 4 bases. Germline V CDR1 and CDR2: SEHNR, FQNEAQ (reference sequence). This CDR3 contains 17 residues.

V and J are TRBV13 and TRBJ2-5, with a weak D call TRBD2 (5 bases). The CDR3 loop spans 14 amino acids. Per the germline V gene, CDR1 is PRHDT and CDR2 is FYEKMQ (reference sequence). V lost 4 bases, J lost 5 bases, and 14 bases lay in between. The CDR3 coding sequence is TGTGCCAGCAGCTCCCCGACGGCGGGCGAGACCCAGTACTTC. This translates into CASSSPTAGETQYF.

This chain connects TRBV2 to TRBJ2-6; a possible D gene is TRBD1 (6 bases). The CDR3 covers 15 residues. Trimming took 8 bases from V and 9 from J, leaving 20 bases between them. Germline V gene data show CDR1 as SNHLY and CDR2 as FYNNEI. The CDR3 protein is CASSQKTGHFNVLTF. DNA of the CDR3: TGTGCCAGCTCGCAAAAAACGGGACATTTCAACGTCCTGACTTTC.

This rearrangement joins TRBV11-2 to TRBJ2-3; possible D gene TRBD1, 5 bases. Germline CDR1 is SGHAT and CDR2 is FQNNGV. V was pared by 0 bases and J by 0 bases, with 13 bases between. The CDR3 runs to 17 residues. CDR3 protein: CASSLDLSRGSTDTQYF. CDR3 in DNA: TGTGCCAGCAGCTTAGATCTCTCTAGGGGTAGCACAGATACGCAGTATTTT.

The rearrangement links TRBV19 to TRBJ1-5; TRBD1 matches 8 bases. This CDR3 spans 15 amino acids. Germline V gene sequence: CDR1 LNHDA, CDR2 SQIVND (reference sequence). J was trimmed by 3 bases and V by 7 bases; bases with no gene match: 8. The CDR3 bases are TGTGCCAGTACCCGTGACAGGGGCCTCAATCAGCCCCAGCATTTT. It encodes CASTRDRGLNQPQHF.

The chain is built from TRBV19 and TRBJ2-5, with D unresolved. Germline V gene lookup returns CDR1 LNHDA and CDR2 SQIVND (reference sequence). The CDR3 has 19 residues. With 4 bases removed from V and 5 bases from J, the gap between germline ends came to 29 bases. The chain's CDR3 is CASSKQTPFEVLGGETQYF. The DNA for the CDR3 is TGTGCCAGTAGTAAGCAGACGCCGTTCGAAGTACTCGGTGGGGAGACCCAGTACTTC.

This chain links TRBV4-3 with TRBJ2-1; TRBD1 matches at 10 bases. The CDR3 is 14 residues long. From germline, CDR1 is LGHNA and CDR2 YSLEER. Trimming took 8 bases from V and 10 from J; bases not matched to a gene: 11. The CDR3 nucleotides read TGCGCCAGCTCACGGGAGACAGGGGGCGGAGAGCAGTTCTTC. Encoded protein: CASSRETGGGEQFF.

The rearrangement uses TRBV6-6 and TRBJ1-2, with a tentative D call TRBD1 (5 bases). The CDR3 consists of 13 residues. The germline V and J ends were trimmed by 0 bases and 6 bases, with 8 bases remaining between them. The V gene's germline CDR1 is MNHNY and CDR2 SVGAGI (reference sequence). CDR3 in amino acids: CASSYSTGDGYTF. The DNA for the CDR3 is TGTGCCAGCAGTTACTCGACGGGGGATGGCTACACCTTC.

This chain uses TRBV10-1 with TRBJ1-5; TRBD1 aligns across 8 bases. The CDR3 has 14 amino acids. The V and J ends lost 9 bases and 7 bases, in that order; junction bases with no gene match: 11. Germline CDR1 reads WNHNN; CDR2 reads SYGVQD (reference sequence). DNA of the CDR3: TGCGCCAGACCCGGACAGGGAACTTTCCAGCCCCAGCATTTT. Protein sequence: CARPGQGTFQPQHF.

The rearrangement links TRBV7-3 to TRBJ2-1; the match to TRBD2 covers 7 bases. CDR1 is SGHTA and CDR2 is FQGTGA in the germline V gene. CDR3 length: 15 amino acids. Trimming took 3 bases from V and 4 from J; bases not matched to a gene: 6. CDR3 bases: TGTGCCAGCAGCTTGACCCGCGGGGGTTACAATGAGCAGTTCTTC. As protein: CASSLTRGGYNEQFF.

Turning to this clone: A read error may produce the germline difference seen at one junction end. This rearrangement joins TRBV7-6 to TRBJ2-3; 14 bases agree with TRBD2. From germline, CDR1 is SGHVS and CDR2 FNYEAQ. The CDR3 contains 15 residues. The CDR3 nucleotides are TGTGCCAGCAGCCGCGGGACTAGCGGGGGAGATACACAGTATTTT. Amino acids: CASSRGTSGGDTQYF.

This clone was detected only once. The chain is built from TRBV10-2 and TRBJ2-7; 15 bases match TRBD2. J was trimmed by 2 bases and V by 8 bases; bases with no gene match: 4. Germline V gives CDR1 WSHSY, CDR2 SAAADI. The CDR3 contains 15 residues. The CDR3 coding sequence is TGCGCCAGCGGGGGACTAGCGGGAGGCCCCTACGAGCAGTACTTC. Translating gives CASGGLAGGPYEQYF.

The chain recombines TRBV7-2 with TRBJ2-1; D may correspond to TRBD1 or TRBD2 (5 bases each). V lost 8 bases, J lost 1 base, and 12 bases lay in between. Germline V gene lookup returns CDR1 SGHTA and CDR2 FQGNSA. This CDR3 region has 14 residues. The CDR3 reads CASRGWGSYNEQFF. CDR3 DNA sequence: TGTGCCAGCCGCGGGTGGGGGTCCTACAATGAGCAGTTCTTC.

This clone was counted a single time. The chain is built from TRBV28 and TRBJ2-4, with 12 bases aligning to TRBD2. The CDR3 covers 15 residues. Germline lookup yields CDR1 MDHEN and CDR2 SYDVKM. J gave up 3 bases and V 5 bases, and 2 bases lay outside the gene matches. The CDR3 DNA reads as TGTGCCAGCAGTCTAGCGGGAGGGAGCAAAAACATTCAGTACTTC. This encodes CASSLAGGSKNIQYF. Based on the CDR3 plus reference TRBV28 and TRBJ2-4, the full variable domain is DVKVTQSSRYLVKRTGEKVFLECVQDMDHENMFWYRQDPGLGLRLIYFSYDVKMKEKGDIPEGYSVSREKKERFSLILESASTNQTSMYLCASSLAGGSKNIQYFGAGTRLSVL.

The chain couples TRBV19 to TRBJ2-5; no clear D. V was pared by 2 bases and J by 2 bases, with 18 bases between. The CDR3 runs to 17 residues. Germline loops: CDR1 LNHDA, CDR2 SQIVND (reference sequence). CDR3 nucleotide sequence: TGTGCCAGTAGTATATTCGGTGGGCGGCTGTATCAAGAGACCCAGTACTTC. Translated, it gives CASSIFGGRLYQETQYF.

This chain uses TRBV6-1 with TRBJ2-5; perhaps TRBD1 as D (5 bases). This CDR3 is 14 amino acids long. Between the trimmed V and J ends, which lost 1 base and 3 bases, there was a span of 9 bases. Germline V CDR1 and CDR2: MNHNS, SASEGT. Here the CDR3 DNA reads TGTGCCAGCAGTGAAGAGACAGTCGAAGAGACCCAGTACTTC. It is translated as CASSEETVEETQYF.

J is TRBJ1-3 and V is TRBV28; D call uncertain. The CDR3 runs to 11 residues. Trimming stripped 7 bases from V and 1 base from J, with 2 bases between. Germline V CDR1 and CDR2: MDHEN, SYDVKM. DNA for the CDR3: TGTGCCAGCACGTCTGGAAACACCATATATTTT. It specifies CASTSGNTIYF.

The J gene is TRBJ2-7, the V gene TRBV5-1; the D call may be TRBD1 or TRBD2 (5 bases each). Per the germline V gene, CDR1 is SGHRS and CDR2 is YFSETQ. This CDR3 region has 12 residues. Deletions cut 4 bases from V and 7 bases from J, with 12 bases between. CDR3 DNA: TGCGCCAGCAGCGCGCAGGGAGAGGAGCAGTACTTC. The encoded protein is CASSAQGEEQYF.